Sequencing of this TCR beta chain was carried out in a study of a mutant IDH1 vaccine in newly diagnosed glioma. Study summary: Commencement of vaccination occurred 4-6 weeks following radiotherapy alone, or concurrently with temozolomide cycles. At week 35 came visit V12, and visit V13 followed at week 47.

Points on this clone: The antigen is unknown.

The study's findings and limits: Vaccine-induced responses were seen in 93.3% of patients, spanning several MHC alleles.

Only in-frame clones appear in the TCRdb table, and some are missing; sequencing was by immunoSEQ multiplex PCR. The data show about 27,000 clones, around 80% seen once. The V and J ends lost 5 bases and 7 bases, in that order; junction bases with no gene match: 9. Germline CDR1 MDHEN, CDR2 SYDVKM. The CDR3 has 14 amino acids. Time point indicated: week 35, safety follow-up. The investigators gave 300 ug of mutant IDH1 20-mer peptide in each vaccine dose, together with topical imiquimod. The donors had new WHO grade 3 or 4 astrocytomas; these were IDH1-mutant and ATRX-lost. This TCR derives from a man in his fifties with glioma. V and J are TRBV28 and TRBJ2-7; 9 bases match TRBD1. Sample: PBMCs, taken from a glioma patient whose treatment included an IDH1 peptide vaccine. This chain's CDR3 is CASSQTQGAREQYF. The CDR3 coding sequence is TGTGCCAGCAGTCAAACACAGGGGGCGAGGGAGCAGTACTTC.